Below are 12 T cell receptor beta chains sequenced from a single sample in a study of T cell responses to AZD1222 COVID-19 vaccine. Profiling relied on immunoSEQ multiplex PCR, and the TCRdb table lists in-frame clones only, not all of them. The sample includes roughly 190,000 clones, roughly 92% seen only once; the top ten take about 3.5%. Material: peripheral blood, obtained 28 days after the second AZD1222 dose. The receptors were gathered from an adult who received the AZD1222 COVID-19 vaccine.

CDR3 coding DNA: TGTGCCAGCAGCTTACGGCCTAGCGGGAGCGCAGGAGAGACCCAGTACTTC. Translation: CASSLRPSGSAGETQYF. This chain connects TRBV11-2 to TRBJ2-5, with 10 bases aligning to TRBD2. Trimming cost V 2 bases and J 4 bases; bases outside gene matches: 10. Per the germline V gene, CDR1 is SGHAT and CDR2 is FQNNGV. The CDR3 runs 17 residues. Drawing the rest from reference TRBV11-2 and TRBJ2-5, the complete variable domain is EAGVAQSPRYKIIEKRQSVAFWCNPISGHATLYWYQQILGQGPKLLIQFQNNGVVDDSQLPKDRFSAERLKGVDSTLKIQPAKLEDSAVYLCASSLRPSGSAGETQYFGPGTRLLVL.

This chain uses TRBV5-4 with TRBJ2-5, with 12 bases matching TRBD1. In germline, CDR1 is SGHNT, CDR2 YYREEE (reference sequence). With V trimmed by 4 bases and J by 6 bases, 7 bases remained unmatched. The CDR3 runs 15 residues. CDR3 nucleotides: TGTGCCAGCAGCCCAGCGGGACAGGGGGCACAGACCCAGTACTTC. It is translated as CASSPAGQGAQTQYF.

The chain links TRBV10-1 to TRBJ2-2; D unresolved. This CDR3 is 14 amino acids long. Trimming left V 7 bases short and J 4 bases short, with 13 bases between. Germline V gives CDR1 WNHNN, CDR2 SYGVQD (reference sequence). This CDR3 reads CASKEQSATGELFF. CDR3 in DNA: TGCGCCAGCAAAGAACAGTCCGCCACCGGGGAGCTGTTTTTT.

The chain employs TRBV27 and TRBJ2-1, with D perhaps TRBD2 (6 bases). This CDR3 region has 17 residues. The V gene's germline CDR1 is MNHEY and CDR2 SMNVEV (reference sequence). With 7 bases removed from V and 0 bases from J, the gap between germline ends came to 19 bases. In nucleotides, the CDR3 is TGTGCCAGCACCCTAAGAGCGGGTCTCAGCTCCTACAATGAGCAGTTCTTC. Its translation: CASTLRAGLSSYNEQFF.

The rearrangement joins TRBV7-9 to TRBJ2-5; D call uncertain. Germline V lookup: CDR1 SEHNR, CDR2 FQNEAQ (reference sequence). V was cut by 4 bases and J by 5 bases, with 11 bases left in between. The CDR3 is 13 residues long. This CDR3 is CASSSSAGETQYF. For the CDR3, the DNA is TGTGCCAGCAGCTCAAGCGCTGGGGAGACCCAGTACTTC. Full variable domain (remainder filled in from reference TRBV7-9 and TRBJ2-5): DTGVSQNPRHKITKRGQNVTFRCDPISEHNRLYWYRQTLGQGPEFLTYFQNEAQLEKSRLLSDRFSAERPKGSFSTLEIQRTEQGDSAMYLCASSSSAGETQYFGPGTRLLVL.

V is TRBV30 and J is TRBJ1-4, with TRBD1 as a possible D gene (5 bases). V was clipped by 0 bases and J by 11 bases, with 19 bases between them. The CDR3 totals 15 residues. Germline CDR1 reads GTSNPN; CDR2 reads SVGIG (reference sequence). The CDR3 sequence: CAWSVLPRGLGKLFF. As DNA, the CDR3 is TGTGCCTGGAGTGTACTCCCGAGGGGATTAGGGAAACTGTTTTTT.

V is TRBV18 and J is TRBJ1-2; TRBD1 matches at 8 bases. This CDR3 region has 14 residues. Germline trimming cut 2 bases from V and 2 bases from J; bases unmatched to any gene: 1. CDR1 is KGHSH, CDR2 LQKENI, per germline. CDR3 nucleotide sequence: TGTGCCAGCTCACCAGGACAGGGAAACTATGGCTACACCTTC. It encodes CASSPGQGNYGYTF.

The gene calls are TRBV6-5 and TRBJ2-3; D uncertain. V was clipped by 3 bases and J by 11 bases, with 15 bases between them. Germline V gene lookup returns CDR1 MNHEY and CDR2 SVGAGI. There are 13 residues in the CDR3. The CDR3 protein is CASSYLSSRVQYF. CDR3 in DNA: TGTGCCAGCAGTTATCTATCTTCACGGGTGCAGTATTTT.

This chain links TRBV21-1 with TRBJ2-1; TRBD2, the table's D call, was not compared with the DNA. TRBV21-1 is marked as a pseudogene. The CDR3 covers 13 residues. CDR3 loop: CASSKVAAASQFF. CDR3 nucleotides: TGTGCCAGCAGCAAAGTAGCGGCGGCGTCGCAGTTCTTC.

V and J are TRBV2 and TRBJ2-7, with 7 bases lining up with TRBD1. The junction had 14 bases not matched to a gene; V was cut back by 9 bases and J by 6 bases. Germline-derived CDR1 and CDR2 are SNHLY and FYNNEI. The CDR3 extends over 14 amino acids. CDR3 bases: TGTGCCAGTACTACAGCCTCTCGGACAGGCGAGCAGTACTTC. Its protein product is CASTTASRTGEQYF.

This chain uses TRBV19 with TRBJ1-1, with D possibly being TRBD1 (5 bases). CDR1 and CDR2 (germline): LNHDA, SQIVND (reference sequence). CDR3 length equals 19 residues. V lost 3 bases and J 1 base, leaving 24 bases between the germline ends. For the CDR3, the DNA is TGTGCCAGTAGTATGTGGGCGAGGGTGGGGACGGTTGGGAACACTGAAGCTTTCTTT. Protein sequence: CASSMWARVGTVGNTEAFF.

This chain connects TRBV29-1 to TRBJ1-2; the D is unclear. The CDR3 contains 13 residues. Trimming took off 5 bases at V and 4 bases at J, with 14 bases between the two ends. In germline, CDR1 is SQVTM, CDR2 ANQGSEA. This chain's CDR3 is CSVISSNLYGYTF. DNA of the CDR3: TGCAGCGTTATCTCCTCCAATCTCTATGGCTACACCTTC.